This entry lists 32 T cell receptor beta chains sequenced from one sample in a study of shared clonotypes between healthy human individuals. This table comes from immunoSEQ multiplex PCR, and its TCRdb copy is limited to in-frame clones, with some not included. The sample has fewer than 3 million clones; around 92% are singletons. Sequenced input: naive CD4+ T cells from PBMCs. The subset was: CD45RA+ positively selected. The receptors stem from a man aged 18 to 29 in good health. Some clones in this sample may be carry-over from other donors' samples.

This clone has just one count. This chain uses TRBV28 with TRBJ2-7; D remains ambiguous. The CDR3 sequence is 11 residues long. Per germline, CDR1 MDHEN and CDR2 SYDVKM. Trimming shortened V by 3 bases and J by 7 bases, and 7 bases separated the two germline ends. The CDR3 region has the DNA TGTGCCAGCAGTTTTGCCGGGGAGCAGTACTTC. The encoded protein is CASSFAGEQYF. Full variable domain (remainder filled in from reference TRBV28 and TRBJ2-7): DVKVTQSSRYLVKRTGEKVFLECVQDMDHENMFWYRQDPGLGLRLIYFSYDVKMKEKGDIPEGYSVSREKKERFSLILESASTNQTSMYLCASSFAGEQYFGPGTRLTVT.

As regards this clone: This CDR3 is also generated by other DNA sequences in the sample. The chain employs TRBV28 and TRBJ2-7, with 8 bases lining up with TRBD2. Looked up from germline, CDR1 is MDHEN and CDR2 is SYDVKM. This CDR3 has 14 amino acids. V was pared by 5 bases and J by 1 base, with 4 bases of the junction left unmatched. The CDR3: CASSPTSGSYEQYF. The CDR3 DNA sequence: TGTGCCAGCAGTCCTACTAGCGGATCCTACGAGCAGTACTTC.

The rearrangement joins TRBV7-8 to TRBJ1-1; D unresolved. CDR1 SGHVS and CDR2 FQNEAQ come from the germline V gene. V lost 4 bases and J 1 base, leaving 7 bases between the germline ends. This CDR3 spans 13 amino acids. The CDR3 region is CASSSSRNTEAFF. CDR3 in DNA: TGTGCCAGCAGCTCCTCACGGAACACTGAAGCTTTCTTT.

The genes are TRBV9 and TRBJ2-7; the D is unclear. The V end lost 2 bases, the J end lost 1 base, and 13 bases lay between the germline ends. This CDR3 contains 15 residues. Germline-derived CDR1 and CDR2 are SGDLS and YYNGEE. The CDR3 reads CASSVDAARSYEQYF. CDR3 sequence (DNA): TGTGCCAGCAGCGTGGATGCAGCGCGGTCCTACGAGCAGTACTTC.

V usage is TRBV7-9 and J usage is TRBJ1-5; 8 bases map to TRBD1. Germline CDR1 and CDR2: SEHNR and FQNEAQ (reference sequence). This CDR3 spans 14 amino acids. J lost 6 bases, V lost 5 bases, and 6 bases had no gene match. CDR3 residues: CASSAAGGIQPQHF. In DNA, the CDR3 is TGTGCCAGCAGCGCAGCAGGGGGCATTCAGCCCCAGCATTTT.

This clone was recorded once. This chain uses TRBV5-1 with TRBJ1-1; D is possibly TRBD1 (6 bases). Germline V gives CDR1 SGHRS, CDR2 YFSETQ. V lost 6 bases and J lost 7, with 19 bases in between. This CDR3 contains 14 residues. CDR3 nucleotides: TGCGCCAGCAACAAAGAATGGGGGCACGGTGAAGCTTTCTTT. It codes for CASNKEWGHGEAFF.

This chain connects TRBV4-3 to TRBJ2-7, with D uncertain. Trimming shortened V by 0 bases and J by 0 bases, and 9 bases separated the two germline ends. CDR3 length: 15 residues. Germline V CDR1 and CDR2: LGHNA, YSLEER. CDR3 amino acids: CASSQEALDSYEQYF. DNA for the CDR3: TGCGCCAGCAGCCAAGAAGCCCTGGACTCCTACGAGCAGTACTTC.

The chain employs TRBV5-1 and TRBJ1-3; D unresolved. Germline CDR1 reads SGHRS; CDR2 reads YFSETQ. Trimming removed 1 base from V and 0 bases from J, with 8 bases in between. The length of the CDR3 is 15 residues. The CDR3 region is CASSLRGSSGNTIYF. The CDR3 DNA sequence: TGCGCCAGCAGCTTGCGCGGGAGCTCTGGAAACACCATATATTTT. The full variable domain, in which reference TRBV5-1 and TRBJ1-3 provide the parts outside the CDR3, is KAGVTQTPRYLIKTRGQQVTLSCSPISGHRSVSWYQQTPGQGLQFLFEYFSETQRNKGNFPGRFSGRQFSNSRSEMNVSTLELGDSALYLCASSLRGSSGNTIYFGEGSWLTVV.

The chain recombines TRBV4-3 with TRBJ2-3; TRBD2 is a possible D gene (5 bases). Germline V gene lookup returns CDR1 LGHNA and CDR2 YSLEER. This CDR3 is built from 14 residues. Trimming stripped 2 bases from V and 1 base from J, with 7 bases between. The CDR3 region is CASSQQAGTDTQYF. CDR3 sequence (DNA): TGCGCCAGCAGCCAACAAGCGGGCACAGATACGCAGTATTTT.

This chain joins TRBV28 and TRBJ2-3; 11 bases are shared with TRBD2. The CDR3 contains 18 residues. From germline, CDR1 is MDHEN and CDR2 SYDVKM. Losses at the gene ends were 2 bases for V and 6 bases for J; bases not matched to a gene: 13. CDR3 bases: TGTGCCAGCAGTTTAAAGGGACTAGCGGAGGGGGGTGGCGATACGCAGTATTTT. This sequence encodes CASSLKGLAEGGGDTQYF.

The rearrangement uses TRBV28 and TRBJ2-3; 7 bases match TRBD2. This CDR3 spans 16 amino acids. V lost 5 bases and J lost 5; bases outside the gene matches: 13. Germline V CDR1 and CDR2: MDHEN, SYDVKM. The CDR3 DNA reads TGTGCCAGCAGTGACGACCCCCGACTAGCCAAAGATACGCAGTATTTT. It is translated as CASSDDPRLAKDTQYF.

This chain connects TRBV7-3 to TRBJ1-2; TRBD1 agrees at 7 bases. The V gene's germline CDR1 is SGHTA and CDR2 FQGTGA. The length of the CDR3 is 13 residues. V was pared by 2 bases and J by 6 bases, with 3 bases of the junction left unmatched. In DNA form, the CDR3 reads TGTGCCAGCAGCTTAGACAGGGCCCATGGCTACACCTTC. It is translated as CASSLDRAHGYTF. The variable domain in full, completed from reference TRBV7-3 and TRBJ1-2, reads GAGVSQTPSNKVTEKGKYVELRCDPISGHTALYWYRQSLGQGPEFLIYFQGTGAADDSGLPNDRFFAVRPEGSVSTLKIQRTERGDSAVYLCASSLDRAHGYTFGSGTRLTVV.

The table lists this clone with a few counts. The chain couples TRBV7-3 to TRBJ2-1; D unresolved. This CDR3 contains 11 residues. Germline V gives CDR1 SGHTA, CDR2 FQGTGA. V was trimmed by 1 base and J by 10 bases, leaving 5 bases between them. CDR3 DNA: TGTGCCAGCAGCTTAATCAAGGAGCAGTTCTTC. Translating gives CASSLIKEQFF.

This clone was seen once. This chain joins TRBV19 and TRBJ1-2; 10 bases line up with TRBD1. Germline V gives CDR1 LNHDA, CDR2 SQIVND (reference sequence). CDR3 length: 15 amino acids. V trimming: 2 bases; J trimming: 5 bases; junction bases outside the gene matches: 5. CDR3 nucleotide sequence: TGTGCCAGTAGTATACCGGGACAGGGGCATTATGGCTACACCTTC. Residues: CASSIPGQGHYGYTF.

V gene TRBV5-3 combines with J gene TRBJ2-1, with 7 nucleotides matching TRBD1. TRBV5-3 is noted as an ORF with a role that remains uncertain. The CDR3 is 14 amino acids. Losses at the gene ends were 6 bases for V and 8 bases for J; bases not matched to a gene: 11. The CDR3 region has the DNA TGTGCCAGAAAGGGGGCGGTTGTCCTCGATGAGCAGTTCTTC. As protein: CARKGAVVLDEQFF.

The chain joins TRBV19 to TRBJ1-1; D gene uncertain. In germline, CDR1 is LNHDA, CDR2 SQIVND (reference sequence). CDR3 size: 17 residues. The V end was cut by 6 bases, the J end by 5 bases, with 25 bases between. The CDR3 protein is CASSEVGRLVRRTEAFF. The CDR3 DNA follows: TGTGCCAGTAGCGAGGTGGGAAGGTTAGTACGTCGGACTGAAGCTTTCTTT.

On this clone: This sample includes further DNA sequences coding for the same CDR3. J is TRBJ2-7 and V is TRBV7-9, with D tentatively TRBD2 (6 bases). The CDR3 is made up of 13 amino acids. V lost 0 bases, J lost 7 bases, and 10 bases lay in between. Germline CDR1 is SEHNR and CDR2 is FQNEAQ (reference sequence). CDR3 DNA sequence: TGTGCCAGCAGCTTAGCGGGAGGTGGGGAGCAGTACTTC. Translation: CASSLAGGGEQYF.

This rearrangement joins TRBV7-2 to TRBJ2-7; tentative D call: TRBD1 (6 bases). V shed 5 bases and J shed 3 bases, with 17 bases lying between them. The CDR3 is 15 residues long. CDR1 and CDR2 (germline): SGHTA, FQGNSA. DNA of the CDR3: TGTGCCAGCAGCCCTCACAGGGCGGCTGGCTACGAGCAGTACTTC. It yields the protein CASSPHRAAGYEQYF.

CDR3 nucleotides: TGTGCCAGCAGCTTGGCGGGGCTAGCGGGAGACCGCGAGCAGTACTTC. It is translated as CASSLAGLAGDREQYF. V and J are TRBV5-4 and TRBJ2-7; 10 bases are shared with TRBD2. V trimming: 0 bases; J trimming: 6 bases; junction bases outside the gene matches: 9. The germline V gene encodes CDR1 SGHNT and CDR2 YYREEE (reference sequence). The CDR3 totals 16 residues.

The chain joins TRBV10-3 to TRBJ2-5, with TRBD1 as a possible D gene (6 bases). The CDR3 runs to 12 residues. Germline assignment: CDR1 ENHRY and CDR2 SYGVKD. With 6 bases removed from V and 7 bases from J, the gap between germline ends came to 12 bases. The CDR3 loop reads CAISPEGGTQYF. As DNA, the CDR3 is TGTGCCATCAGCCCAGAAGGGGGGACCCAGTACTTC.

V gene TRBV5-4 combines with J gene TRBJ2-2, with 8 bases fitting TRBD1. Germline CDR1 is SGHNT and CDR2 is YYREEE (reference sequence). The CDR3 is 16 residues long. J lost 4 bases, V lost 0 bases, and 5 bases had no gene match. CDR3 bases: TGTGCCAGCAGCTTGGCAGGGGGCTCGACCACCGGGGAGCTGTTTTTT. Its protein product is CASSLAGGSTTGELFF.

In regard to this clone: The identical CDR3 is also encoded by other nucleotide sequences in the sample. The chain links TRBV28 to TRBJ1-1, with D possibly matching TRBD1 (6 bases). The CDR3 is made up of 15 amino acids. Germline CDR1 is MDHEN and CDR2 is SYDVKM. The germline V and J ends were trimmed by 2 bases and 0 bases, with 10 bases remaining between them. CDR3 sequence (DNA): TGTGCCAGCAGTTTAGGAGGGGGGATGAACACTGAAGCTTTCTTT. Translating gives CASSLGGGMNTEAFF.

The chain uses TRBV5-4 and TRBJ1-2, with 7 bases that match TRBD1. V trimming: 7 bases; J trimming: 4 bases; junction bases outside the gene matches: 13. The germline gives CDR1 SGHNT, CDR2 YYREEE (reference sequence). The CDR3 consists of 15 residues. Written as DNA, the CDR3 is TGTGCCAGCGGCTCGCTGACAGGGAACCTCTATGGCTACACCTTC. Translation gives CASGSLTGNLYGYTF.

V and J are TRBV28 and TRBJ2-2, with 8 bases fitting TRBD2. Unmatched junction bases numbered 12, after V lost 11 bases and J lost 7 bases. This CDR3 is 14 amino acids long. The germline CDR1 and CDR2 sequences are MDHEN and SYDVKM. In nucleotides, the CDR3 is TGTGCCTCAGAACCGGGACTAGTAAACGGGGAGCTGTTTTTT. It is translated as CASEPGLVNGELFF.

This chain joins TRBV5-1 and TRBJ2-5, with D possibly TRBD2 on 6 matching bases. Gene TRBJ2-7 matches the end of the DNA better, so the J call may be wrong. This CDR3 has 14 amino acids. Germline values: CDR1 SGHRS, CDR2 YFSETQ. DNA of the CDR3: TGCGCCAGCAGCTTGAATGGGGGGTCCTACGAGCAGTACTTC. Amino acid sequence: CASSLNGGSYEQYF.

This clone was counted between two and nine times. The rearrangement uses TRBV5-1 and TRBJ1-1; D is perhaps TRBD1 (5 bases). Per the germline V gene, CDR1 is SGHRS and CDR2 is YFSETQ. The CDR3 loop spans 13 amino acids. Trimming stripped 0 bases from V and 10 bases from J, with 13 bases between. The CDR3 region has the DNA TGCGCCAGCAGCTTGGAAACCCAGGGTTCAGCTTTCTTT. This translates into CASSLETQGSAFF.

The chain couples TRBV7-9 to TRBJ2-2; TRBD1 might be the D (7 bases). CDR3 size: 15 residues. Germline V gene data show CDR1 as SEHNR and CDR2 as FQNEAQ (reference sequence). The germline V and J ends were trimmed by 4 bases and 6 bases, with 15 bases remaining between them. The DNA of the CDR3 is TGTGCCAGCAGCTCGACAGGGAGGACGGCCGGGGAGCTGTTTTTT. Protein: CASSSTGRTAGELFF. Supplemented by reference TRBV7-9 and TRBJ2-2, the full variable domain reads DTGVSQNPRHKITKRGQNVTFRCDPISEHNRLYWYRQTLGQGPEFLTYFQNEAQLEKSRLLSDRFSAERPKGSFSTLEIQRTEQGDSAMYLCASSSTGRTAGELFFGEGSRLTVL.

The chain carries TRBV7-8 and TRBJ1-2, with D perhaps TRBD1 (6 bases). Trimming took 1 base from V and 4 from J, leaving 7 bases between them. Germline V CDR1 and CDR2: SGHVS, FQNEAQ. This CDR3 region has 13 residues. In nucleotides, the CDR3 is TGTGCCAGCAGCTTAGGACAGGTCTATGGCTACACCTTC. This gives the protein CASSLGQVYGYTF.

This clone appeared a few times. V usage is TRBV5-1 and J usage is TRBJ1-3; no firm D call. Trimming took 2 bases from V and 2 from J, leaving 8 bases between them. There are 14 residues in the CDR3. The germline V gene encodes CDR1 SGHRS and CDR2 YFSETQ. CDR3 nucleotides: TGCGCCAGCAGCTTTAACGGGGCTGGAAACACCATATATTTT. Amino acid sequence: CASSFNGAGNTIYF.

The genes are TRBV10-2 and TRBJ2-3, with D hard to call. Germline values: CDR1 WSHSY, CDR2 SAAADI. The CDR3 runs 13 residues. V was cut by 10 bases and J by 0 bases, with 11 bases left in between. The CDR3 DNA sequence: TGCGCCATCACCCCCGCTAGCACAGATACGCAGTATTTT. This codes for CAITPASTDTQYF.

To note about this clone: Other DNA sequences in the sample encode the same CDR3. The chain joins TRBV6-5 to TRBJ1-1; possible D gene TRBD1, 5 bases. Trimming removed 2 bases from V and 1 base from J, with 8 bases in between. Germline-derived CDR1 and CDR2 are MNHEY and SVGAGI. This CDR3 has 14 amino acids. The CDR3 here is CASSYLGGNTEAFF. The CDR3 DNA follows: TGTGCCAGCAGTTACCTTGGGGGGAACACTGAAGCTTTCTTT.

The rearrangement links TRBV7-9 to TRBJ1-1; 7 nucleotides line up with TRBD1. Germline CDR1 SEHNR, CDR2 FQNEAQ (reference sequence). The CDR3 spans 15 residues. J gave up 3 bases and V 5 bases, and 9 bases lay outside the gene matches. In nucleotides, the CDR3 is TGTGCCAGCAGCACTTACGACAGGGTACACACTGAAGCTTTCTTT. Protein product: CASSTYDRVHTEAFF.